Included here is one T cell receptor beta chain sequence, with context. The antigen remains undetermined. The sample comes from a study of cytomegalovirus exposure and HLA in healthy donors. Turning to the study itself: From roughly 180 million T cells, an earlier analysis saw approximately 120 million unique TCR beta sequences.

Findings and caveats of the study: Later examination showed HLA-associated TCR beta chains had greater clonal expansion than equally common others. TCR beta V- and J-gene trimming, according to a later analysis, was linked to a missense DCLRE1C variant. Presence/absence analyses treated sequencing depth as roughly uniform across donors.

Trimming pared 7 bases from V and 7 bases from J, leaving 4 bases between. The length of the CDR3 is 9 residues. CDR1 is MNHEY and CDR2 is SVGAGI in the germline V gene. 60 Vbeta and 13 Jbeta primers were used in PCR. Assay: immunoSEQ multiplex PCR; the TCRdb copy retains only in-frame clones and omits some. The data hold some 150,000 clones, with less than 85% observed a single time. The clonotype comes from a man aged 45-65 years in good health and CMV-seropositive. The rearrangement joins TRBV6-5 to TRBJ2-5; no clear D. The sample was PBMCs. The CDR3 nucleotides are TGTGCCAGCACCGGGACCCAGTACTTC. Encoded protein: CASTGTQYF.